The TCR beta chain described here comes from a study of shared clonotypes between healthy human individuals. Study-level background: The donor pool was made up of two women and three men aged 18 to 49.

Profiled with immunoSEQ multiplex PCR; TCRdb holds only in-frame clones, not every one. The data contain about 1 million clones, more than 65% of them singletons. Germline V CDR1 and CDR2: GTSNPN, SVGIG (reference sequence). The V gene end was trimmed by 6 bases and the J gene end by 5 bases; junction bases not matched to a gene: 14. CDR3 length: 15 residues. Broader study findings: Larger richness was generally estimated for naive than memory subsets.

Points on this clone: Its target is not known.

Sequenced sample: memory CD4+ T cells sorted from blood. As for subset: CD45RA-negative fraction. V is TRBV30 and J is TRBJ2-7; TRBD1 agrees at 9 bases. The clonotype comes from a man between 18 and 29 years old in good health. In nucleotides, the CDR3 is TGTGCCTGTCGGAGGGAGGGGACAGGGTTGAACGAGCAGTACTTC. This codes for CACRREGTGLNEQYF.